One and the same sample provided the 26 T cell receptor beta chains below, sequenced in a study of graft-versus-host responses after intestinal transplantation. The time point here: postoperative day 105 after intestinal transplantation (dayNNNN = postoperative day). Sequencing used immunoSEQ multiplex PCR; TCRdb keeps in-frame clones, though not all of them. Of 11,000 or so clones listed, about 89% are singletons. Sample: PBMCs, taken 105 days after intestinal transplantation. The origin of the receptors is a human patient who received an intestinal transplant, so some T cells may come from the graft donor.

The genes are TRBV5-6 and TRBJ1-2, with no clear D. V was pared by 1 base and J by 0 bases, with 4 bases between. Looked up from germline, CDR1 is SGHDT and CDR2 is YYEEEE. The CDR3 runs 13 residues. The CDR3 loop reads CASSLNANYGYTF. For the CDR3, the DNA is TGTGCCAGCAGCTTGAACGCTAACTATGGCTACACCTTC.

This clone was counted once. This chain uses TRBV29-1 with TRBJ2-7; 10 bases agree with TRBD1. V dropped 7 bases and J dropped 5; count of bases not matched to a gene: 11. Looked up from germline, CDR1 is SQVTM and CDR2 is ANQGSEA. This CDR3 has 14 amino acids. In DNA, the CDR3 is TGCAGCGCAGCCCGGACAGGGGGGATTAACGAGCAGTACTTC. The encoded protein is CSAARTGGINEQYF.

This clone was seen a handful of times. V and J are TRBV9 and TRBJ2-3; TRBD1 agrees at 9 bases. CDR1 and CDR2 (germline): SGDLS, YYNGEE. The junction had 10 bases not matched to a gene; V was cut back by 0 bases and J by 2 bases. The CDR3 has 18 residues. This chain's CDR3 is CASSVVGTGYPLTDTQYF. CDR3 sequence (DNA): TGTGCCAGCAGCGTAGTCGGGACAGGGTACCCCCTCACAGATACGCAGTATTTT.

The chain combines TRBV14 with TRBJ2-7; D remains ambiguous. Trimming cost V 4 bases and J 4 bases, with 8 bases left between them. The CDR3 length is 12 residues. Germline CDR1 reads SGHDN; CDR2 reads FVKESK. DNA of the CDR3: TGTGCCAGCAGCCCCGGCCCTTACGAGCAGTACTTC. This sequence encodes CASSPGPYEQYF.

The J gene is TRBJ2-1, the V gene TRBV6-1; possible D gene TRBD2, 6 bases. This CDR3 spans 12 amino acids. Trimming cost V 3 bases and J 9 bases, with 9 bases left between them. Germline V CDR1 and CDR2: MNHNS, SASEGT. The CDR3 loop reads CASSDRGLEQFF. CDR3 sequence (DNA): TGTGCCAGCAGTGATCGGGGACTTGAGCAGTTCTTC.

This rearrangement joins TRBV7-9 to TRBJ2-7; possibly TRBD1 for D (5 bases). V was cut by 4 bases and J by 3 bases, with 19 bases left in between. Germline loops: CDR1 SEHNR, CDR2 FQNEAQ (reference sequence). This CDR3 has 16 amino acids. CDR3 region: CASSSSTGRQIYEQYF. In DNA, the CDR3 is TGTGCCAGCAGCTCGAGCACCGGACGACAGATCTACGAGCAGTACTTC.

This clone was seen more than once but under ten times. The rearrangement links TRBV6-6 to TRBJ2-6, with D unresolved. The CDR3 sequence is 15 residues long. The germline V gene has CDR1 MNHNY and CDR2 SVGAGI (reference sequence). V was clipped by 8 bases and J by 0 bases, with 11 bases between them. The CDR3 loop reads CASAAIFSGANVLTF. The CDR3 bases are TGTGCCAGCGCAGCGATCTTCTCTGGGGCCAACGTCCTGACTTTC.

The J gene is TRBJ1-2, the V gene TRBV4-1; D call uncertain. Germline CDR1 reads MGHRA; CDR2 reads YSYEKL. V shed 2 bases and J shed 4 bases, with 11 bases lying between them. The CDR3 is made up of 14 amino acids. The CDR3 is CASSQFLVGYGYTF. CDR3 in DNA: TGCGCCAGCAGCCAATTTCTGGTGGGCTATGGCTACACCTTC.

This clone appeared once. The chain's CDR3 is CASSLFGTNGYTF. The CDR3 DNA follows: TGTGCCAGCAGCTTGTTCGGGACCAATGGCTACACCTTC. The V gene is TRBV11-2, the J gene TRBJ1-2, with D possibly TRBD1 on 5 matching bases. The CDR3 extends over 13 amino acids. V was pared by 3 bases and J by 6 bases, with 11 bases between. Germline V gives CDR1 SGHAT, CDR2 FQNNGV.

The J gene is TRBJ1-1, the V gene TRBV5-1; D remains unclear. V was trimmed by 1 base and J by 5 bases, leaving 0 bases between them. The CDR3 sequence is 10 residues long. CDR1 and CDR2 from the germline V gene are SGHRS and YFSETQ. The CDR3 loop reads CASSLTEAFF. The CDR3 DNA is TGCGCCAGCAGCTTGACTGAAGCTTTCTTT.

The chain has TRBV5-1 and TRBJ2-7; 7 bases are a match to TRBD1. Germline V gene lookup returns CDR1 SGHRS and CDR2 YFSETQ. There are 14 residues in the CDR3. Trimming at V came to 0 bases and at J to 5 bases, leaving 5 bases not matched to a gene. The CDR3 nucleotides are TGCGCCAGCAGCTTGGCGACAGGGCGACACGAGCAGTACTTC. Translated, it gives CASSLATGRHEQYF.

The rearrangement joins TRBV4-1 to TRBJ2-7; D gene unclear. In germline, CDR1 is MGHRA, CDR2 YSYEKL. Deletions cut 3 bases from V and 0 bases from J, with 12 bases between. CDR3 size: 15 residues. The CDR3 DNA reads as TGCGCCAGCAGCCACCATTTACCTGGCTCCTACGAGCAGTACTTC. Translated, it gives CASSHHLPGSYEQYF.

V is TRBV6-5 and J is TRBJ1-1, with D perhaps matching TRBD1 (5 bases). The V end was cut by 6 bases, the J end by 3 bases, with 11 bases between. Germline V gene lookup returns CDR1 MNHEY and CDR2 SVGAGI. The CDR3 contains 13 residues. In nucleotides, the CDR3 is TGTGCCAGCAGGGTGGGGGGGGACACTGAAGCTTTCTTT. This gives the protein CASRVGGDTEAFF.

The chain links TRBV4-1 to TRBJ2-5, with 7 positions matching TRBD1. The CDR3 sequence is 17 residues long. Unmatched junction bases numbered 12, after V lost 1 base and J lost 4 bases. Germline V gene lookup returns CDR1 MGHRA and CDR2 YSYEKL. In DNA form, the CDR3 reads TGCGCCAGCAGCCAAGGATACGAAGACAGGGTTCTAGAGACCCAGTACTTC. Protein sequence: CASSQGYEDRVLETQYF.

V and J are TRBV6-5 and TRBJ2-5; D is unclear. This CDR3 is built from 14 residues. Germline CDR1 and CDR2: MNHEY and SVGAGI. The V end was cut by 2 bases, the J end by 1 base, with 8 bases between. The CDR3 is CASSYTTAQETQYF. The CDR3 DNA reads as TGTGCCAGCAGTTACACTACCGCCCAAGAGACCCAGTACTTC.

This clone was found once. The V gene is TRBV19, the J gene TRBJ2-1, with D possibly being TRBD1 (5 bases). V lost 0 bases, J lost 3 bases, and 9 bases lay in between. The length of the CDR3 is 15 residues. Germline CDR1 LNHDA, CDR2 SQIVND (reference sequence). This CDR3 is CASSIDQGNYNEQFF. In DNA form, the CDR3 reads TGTGCCAGTAGTATAGACCAGGGAAACTACAATGAGCAGTTCTTC. The variable domain in full, with the rest retrieved from reference TRBV19 and TRBJ2-1, is DGGITQSPKYLFRKEGQNVTLSCEQNLNHDAMYWYRQDPGQGLRLIYYSQIVNDFQKGDIAEGYSVSREKKESFPLTVTSAQKNPTAFYLCASSIDQGNYNEQFFGPGTRLTVL.

A single count supports this clone. DNA for the CDR3: TGTGCCAGCAGCATCCGGGACACTTCCTACGAGCAGTACTTC. Translation gives CASSIRDTSYEQYF. The J gene is TRBJ2-7, the V gene TRBV5-4; possible D gene TRBD1, 6 bases. The CDR3 is 14 residues long. Trimming cost V 4 bases and J 1 base, with 12 bases left between them. Germline lookup yields CDR1 SGHNT and CDR2 YYREEE (reference sequence).

V is TRBV29-1 and J is TRBJ1-3; D remains unclear. Germline V gene data show CDR1 as SQVTM and CDR2 as ANQGSEA. The CDR3 runs 13 residues. V lost 7 bases to trimming and J lost 0 bases, with 10 bases between them. The CDR3 is CSAGGSSGNTIYF. For the CDR3, the DNA is TGCAGCGCAGGAGGGTCCTCTGGAAACACCATATATTTT.

In DNA, the CDR3 is TGTGCCAGCTCACTCGCCGGGTCCCCGCTCATGTTAGGGGAGACCCAGTACTTC. Translation gives CASSLAGSPLMLGETQYF. This chain connects TRBV18 to TRBJ2-5; D remains unclear. The V gene's germline CDR1 is KGHSH and CDR2 LQKENI. Trimming took off 4 bases at V and 5 bases at J, with 26 bases between the two ends. The CDR3 has 18 residues.

The J gene is TRBJ2-3, the V gene TRBV10-2; TRBD2 agrees at 8 bases. CDR3 length: 19 amino acids. From germline, CDR1 is WSHSY and CDR2 SAAADI. V dropped 10 bases and J dropped 2; count of bases not matched to a gene: 23. In DNA form, the CDR3 reads TGCGCCAACGGGGGGGCAGGACTAGCCCGCCAGCACTTCACAGATACGCAGTATTTT. It translates to CANGGAGLARQHFTDTQYF.

V usage is TRBV6-5 and J usage is TRBJ2-7; TRBD2 might be the D (5 bases). The CDR3 consists of 14 residues. From germline, CDR1 is MNHEY and CDR2 SVGAGI. V was clipped by 8 bases and J by 6 bases, with 20 bases between them. CDR3 region: CASGPGFRDSEQYF. The CDR3 nucleotides read TGTGCCAGCGGCCCGGGGTTCAGAGATTCCGAGCAGTACTTC.

The chain carries TRBV6-6 and TRBJ2-6; tentative D call: TRBD1 (5 bases). This CDR3 has 15 amino acids. Trimming took off 6 bases at V and 4 bases at J, with 13 bases between the two ends. Germline V CDR1 and CDR2: MNHNY, SVGAGI (reference sequence). CDR3 sequence: CASSLWGPGANVLTF. The CDR3 nucleotides are TGTGCCAGCAGCCTGTGGGGCCCCGGGGCCAACGTCCTGACTTTC.

The genes are TRBV5-4 and TRBJ2-7; the D is unclear. The germline gives CDR1 SGHNT, CDR2 YYREEE (reference sequence). Trimming pared 1 base from V and 2 bases from J, leaving 4 bases between. The CDR3 totals 12 residues. The CDR3 spells CASSLNTYEQYF. The CDR3 coding sequence is TGTGCCAGCAGCTTGAATACCTACGAGCAGTACTTC.

A note on this clone: Germline is not matched at one junction end, which may reflect a read error. The chain carries TRBV11-2 and TRBJ2-3, with no clear D. Germline V CDR1 and CDR2: SGHAT, FQNNGV. This CDR3 contains 13 residues. The CDR3 sequence is CASSSGPKDMQYF. CDR3 DNA sequence: TGTGCCAGCAGCTCCGGACCTAAAGATATGCAGTATTTT.

The chain couples TRBV5-1 to TRBJ2-5; possible D gene TRBD1, 6 bases. The CDR3 runs to 13 residues. Trimming removed 1 base at V and 5 bases at J, with 9 bases between. From germline, CDR1 is SGHRS and CDR2 YFSETQ. For the CDR3, the DNA is TGCGCCAGCAGCTTGCACAGGGTTGAGACCCAGTACTTC. Its translation: CASSLHRVETQYF.

The rearrangement uses TRBV5-1 and TRBJ2-2; no firm D call. In germline, CDR1 is SGHRS, CDR2 YFSETQ. Trimming stripped 0 bases from V and 1 base from J, with 4 bases between. The CDR3 extends over 14 amino acids. The CDR3: CASSLGENTGELFF. CDR3 nucleotide sequence: TGCGCCAGCAGCTTGGGTGAGAACACCGGGGAGCTGTTTTTT.